This note documents a single T cell receptor (beta chain) sequence. Measured with immunoSEQ multiplex PCR; TCRdb has only the in-frame clones, and not every one. Among about 30,000 clones listed, around 84% were seen once. The sample comes from a study of PD-1 blockade in classical Hodgkin lymphoma. Indicated time point: cycle 4 day 1 (C4D1), after around six weeks of nivolumab. Following autologous stem cell transplantation, relapse occurred in every patient, and exposure to brentuximab vedotin varied. With magnetic negative selection, CD4+ T cells were purified from PBMCs that had been thawed. The CDR3 is 13 amino acids. The germline V gene has CDR1 SGHRS and CDR2 YFSETQ.

The starting material was CD4+ T cells from blood, obtained before the fourth cycle of nivolumab. The sequence was obtained from a human donor with classical Hodgkin lymphoma. The genes are TRBV5-1 and TRBJ2-5; D is uncertain. The tail of the sequence fits TRBJ2-7 better, so the J call may be wrong. CDR3 residues: CASSWSLSNEQYF. The CDR3 DNA is TGCGCCAGCAGCTGGTCATTGAGCAACGAGCAGTACTTC.